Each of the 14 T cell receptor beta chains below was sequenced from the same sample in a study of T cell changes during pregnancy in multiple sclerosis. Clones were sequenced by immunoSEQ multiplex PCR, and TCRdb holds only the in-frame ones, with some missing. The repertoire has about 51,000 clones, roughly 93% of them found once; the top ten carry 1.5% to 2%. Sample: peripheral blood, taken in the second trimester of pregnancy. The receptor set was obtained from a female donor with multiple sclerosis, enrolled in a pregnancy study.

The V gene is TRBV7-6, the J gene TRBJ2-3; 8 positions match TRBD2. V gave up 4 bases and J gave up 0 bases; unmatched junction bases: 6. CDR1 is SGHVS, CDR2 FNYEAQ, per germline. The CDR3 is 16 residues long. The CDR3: CASSWSGGASTDTQYF. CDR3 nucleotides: TGTGCCAGCAGCTGGAGCGGGGGCGCGAGCACAGATACGCAGTATTTT.

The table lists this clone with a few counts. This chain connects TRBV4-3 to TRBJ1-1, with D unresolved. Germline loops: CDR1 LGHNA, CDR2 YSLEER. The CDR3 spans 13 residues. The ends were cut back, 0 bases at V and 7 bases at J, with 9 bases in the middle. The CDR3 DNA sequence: TGCGCCAGCAGCCAAGATCGCACCTATGAAGCTTTCTTT. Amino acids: CASSQDRTYEAFF.

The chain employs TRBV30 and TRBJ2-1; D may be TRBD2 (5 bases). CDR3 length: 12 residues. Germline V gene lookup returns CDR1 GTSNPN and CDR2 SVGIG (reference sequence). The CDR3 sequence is CARNGVEAEQFF. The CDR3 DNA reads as TGTGCTAGAAACGGGGTGGAAGCTGAGCAGTTCTTC.

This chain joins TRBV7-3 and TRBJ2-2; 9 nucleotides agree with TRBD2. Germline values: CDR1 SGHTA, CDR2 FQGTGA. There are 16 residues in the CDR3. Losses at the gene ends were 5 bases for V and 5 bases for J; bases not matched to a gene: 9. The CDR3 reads CASSPIAGERTGELFF. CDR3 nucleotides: TGTGCCAGCAGCCCAATAGCGGGAGAAAGGACCGGGGAGCTGTTTTTT. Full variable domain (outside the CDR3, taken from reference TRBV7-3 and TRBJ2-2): GAGVSQTPSNKVTEKGKYVELRCDPISGHTALYWYRQSLGQGPEFLIYFQGTGAADDSGLPNDRFFAVRPEGSVSTLKIQRTERGDSAVYLCASSPIAGERTGELFFGEGSRLTVL.

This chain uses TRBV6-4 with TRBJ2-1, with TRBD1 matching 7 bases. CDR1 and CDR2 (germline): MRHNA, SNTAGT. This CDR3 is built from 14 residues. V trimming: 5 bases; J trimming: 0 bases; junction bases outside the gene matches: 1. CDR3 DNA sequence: TGTGCCAGCAGTAGGGACAGCTCCTACAATGAGCAGTTCTTC. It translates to CASSRDSSYNEQFF.

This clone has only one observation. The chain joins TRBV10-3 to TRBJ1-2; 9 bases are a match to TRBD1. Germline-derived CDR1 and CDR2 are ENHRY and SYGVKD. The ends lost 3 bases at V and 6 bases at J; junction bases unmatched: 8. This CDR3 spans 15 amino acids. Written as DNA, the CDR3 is TGTGCCATCAGTGACCCGGGACAGGGTGCGGATGGCTACACCTTC. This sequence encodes CAISDPGQGADGYTF.

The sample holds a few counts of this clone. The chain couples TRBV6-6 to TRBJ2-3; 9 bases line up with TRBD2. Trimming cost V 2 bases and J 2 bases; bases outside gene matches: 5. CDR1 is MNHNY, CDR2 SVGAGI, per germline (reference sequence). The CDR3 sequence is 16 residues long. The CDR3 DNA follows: TGTGCCAGCAGTTACGGACGCGGGAGGGCCACAGATACGCAGTATTTT. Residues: CASSYGRGRATDTQYF.

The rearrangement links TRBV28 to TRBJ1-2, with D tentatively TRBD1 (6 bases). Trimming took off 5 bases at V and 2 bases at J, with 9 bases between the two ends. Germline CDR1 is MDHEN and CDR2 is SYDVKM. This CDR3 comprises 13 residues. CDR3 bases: TGTGCCAGCAGTCCCACAGGGAACTATGGCTACACCTTC. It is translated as CASSPTGNYGYTF.

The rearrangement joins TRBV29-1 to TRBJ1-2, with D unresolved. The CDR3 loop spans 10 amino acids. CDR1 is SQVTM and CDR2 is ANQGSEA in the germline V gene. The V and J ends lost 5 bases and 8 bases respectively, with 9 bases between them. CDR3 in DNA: TGCAGCGTTTTCGAGGCGGGCTACACCTTC. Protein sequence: CSVFEAGYTF.

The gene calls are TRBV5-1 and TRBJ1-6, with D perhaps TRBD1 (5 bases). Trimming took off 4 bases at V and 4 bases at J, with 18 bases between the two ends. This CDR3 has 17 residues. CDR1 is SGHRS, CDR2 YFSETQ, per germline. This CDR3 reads CASSPGPAQSYNSPLHF. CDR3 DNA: TGCGCCAGCAGCCCAGGGCCGGCTCAATCTTATAATTCACCCCTCCACTTT. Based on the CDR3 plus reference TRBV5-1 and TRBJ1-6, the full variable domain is KAGVTQTPRYLIKTRGQQVTLSCSPISGHRSVSWYQQTPGQGLQFLFEYFSETQRNKGNFPGRFSGRQFSNSRSEMNVSTLELGDSALYLCASSPGPAQSYNSPLHFGNGTRLTVT.

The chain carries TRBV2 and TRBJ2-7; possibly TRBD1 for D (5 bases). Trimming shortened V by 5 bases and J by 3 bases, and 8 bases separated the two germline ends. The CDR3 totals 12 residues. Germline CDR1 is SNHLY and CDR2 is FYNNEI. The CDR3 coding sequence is TGTGCCAGCAGTCGACAGCTCTACGAGCAGTACTTC. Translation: CASSRQLYEQYF.

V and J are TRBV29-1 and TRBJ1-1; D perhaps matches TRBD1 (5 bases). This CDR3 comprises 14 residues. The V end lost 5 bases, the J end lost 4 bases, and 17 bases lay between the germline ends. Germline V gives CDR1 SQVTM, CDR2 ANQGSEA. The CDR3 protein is CSVLRQSMGTEAFF. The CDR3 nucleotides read TGCAGCGTTTTGAGACAGAGTATGGGCACTGAAGCTTTCTTT.

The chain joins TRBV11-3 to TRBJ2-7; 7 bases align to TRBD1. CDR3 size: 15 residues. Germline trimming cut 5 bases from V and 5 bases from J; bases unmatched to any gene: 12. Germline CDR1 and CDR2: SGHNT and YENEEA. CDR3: CASSVPTGFYHEQYF. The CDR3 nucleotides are TGTGCCAGCAGCGTACCGACAGGGTTTTACCACGAGCAGTACTTC.

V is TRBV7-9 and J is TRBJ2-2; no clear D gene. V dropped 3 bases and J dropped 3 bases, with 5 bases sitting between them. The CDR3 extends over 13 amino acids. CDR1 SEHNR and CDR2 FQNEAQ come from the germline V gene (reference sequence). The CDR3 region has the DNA TGTGCCAGCAGCTTCCCCTACACCGGGGAGCTGTTTTTT. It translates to CASSFPYTGELFF.